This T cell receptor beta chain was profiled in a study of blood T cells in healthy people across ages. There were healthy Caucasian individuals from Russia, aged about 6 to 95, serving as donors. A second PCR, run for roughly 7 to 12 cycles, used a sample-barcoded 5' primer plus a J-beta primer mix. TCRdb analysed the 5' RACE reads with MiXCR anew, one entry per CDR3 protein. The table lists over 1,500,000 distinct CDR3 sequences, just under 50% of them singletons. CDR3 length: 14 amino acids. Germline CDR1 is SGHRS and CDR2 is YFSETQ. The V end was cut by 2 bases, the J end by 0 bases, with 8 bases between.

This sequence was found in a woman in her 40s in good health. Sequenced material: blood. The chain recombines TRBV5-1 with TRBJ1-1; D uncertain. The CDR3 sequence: CASSFSGVNTEAFF. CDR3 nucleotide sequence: TGCGCCAGCAGCTTTTCTGGGGTGAACACTGAAGCTTTCTTT. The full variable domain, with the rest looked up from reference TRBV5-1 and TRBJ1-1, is KAGVTQTPRYLIKTRGQQVTLSCSPISGHRSVSWYQQTPGQGLQFLFEYFSETQRNKGNFPGRFSGRQFSNSRSEMNVSTLELGDSALYLCASSFSGVNTEAFFGQGTRLTVV.